The rows below give T cell receptor beta chains drawn from one sample of a study of blood T cell repertoires in COVID-19. TCRdb's table, derived via immunoSEQ multiplex PCR, lists solely in-frame clones and lacks some. The sample carries about 250,000 clones, roughly four fifths recorded once. Source material: peripheral blood. The source is a man older than 75 with acute or convalescent COVID-19. CDR3s include the opening cysteine and the closing phenylalanine or tryptophan. The D gene is left open where the match is weak. Some rows mark clone size as missing; the rest say once, few, many or name a class of expanded clone.

D gene | clone size | J gene | V gene | CDR3 DNA | CDR3 protein
. | . | TRBJ1-1 | TRBV7-9 | TGTGCCAGCAGCTTAGGACAGGCCGCTTACACTGAAGCTTTCTTT | CASSLGQAAYTEAFF
TRBD1 | . | TRBJ1-1 | TRBV7-8 | TGTGCCAGCAGCTCAGGACAGCTGGGGACAGCTGAAGCTTTCTTT | CASSSGQLGTAEAFF
. | . | TRBJ1-4 | TRBV14 | TGTGCCAGCAGCCCTTCTGGCAGGCTTAATGAAAAACTGTTTTTT | CASSPSGRLNEKLFF
. | . | TRBJ1-4 | TRBV5-1 | TGCGCCAGCAGCTTTCGGGGTGAAAAACTGTTTTTT | CASSFRGEKLFF
. | once | TRBJ2-4 | TRBV11-2 | TGTGCCAGCAGCTTCCGTCCCCCTCGCGGATCCAAAAACATTCAGTACTTC | CASSFRPPRGSKNIQYF
TRBD2 | once | TRBJ2-1 | TRBV18 | TGTGCCAGCTCACCGAAACGCCCGGGACTAGGAGTCGGGGGTGAGCAGTTCTTC | CASSPKRPGLGVGGEQFF
. | . | TRBJ1-2 | TRBV21-1 | TGTGCCAGCAGCAAAGGTAGGACAGGGGACTATGGCTACACCTTC | CASSKGRTGDYGYTF
. | . | TRBJ1-3 | TRBV4-1 | TGCGCCAGCAGCCAAGACCGACTCGGAAACACCATATATTTT | CASSQDRLGNTIYF
. | . | TRBJ1-3 | TRBV4-1 | TGCGCCAGCAGCCAAGAGAGTCACCTCTCTGGAAACACCATATATTTT | CASSQESHLSGNTIYF
. | few | TRBJ2-1 | TRBV12-3/TRBV12-4 | TGTGCCAGCAGCCTCTTAGATGAGCAGTTCTTC | CASSLLDEQFF
TRBD2 | few | TRBJ2-5 | TRBV5-4 | TGTGCCAGCAGCCCCGGACTAGCGGGAGAAGAGACCCAGTACTTC | CASSPGLAGEETQYF
. | few | TRBJ2-3 | TRBV3-1/TRBV3-2 | TGTGCCAGCAGCTCGACAGGCACAGATACGCAGTATTTT | CASSSTGTDTQYF
TRBD1 | once | TRBJ2-7 | TRBV19 | TGTGCCAGTAGTCACCCGGGACAGACCTACGAGCAGTACTTC | CASSHPGQTYEQYF
TRBD1 | . | TRBJ2-1 | TRBV27 | TGTGCCAGCAGTTTAGGGTCAGGGGGCCAATATGAGCAGTTCTTC | CASSLGSGGQYEQFF
TRBD2 | . | TRBJ2-1 | TRBV6-1 | TGTGCCAGCAGGGAAAGTGGGGGAGGGCAACGCAATGAGCAGTTCTTC | CASRESGGGQRNEQFF
. | . | TRBJ1-2 | TRBV4-2 | TGTGCCAGCAGCCAAGACTCTTCCCGGGGCTATGGCTACACCTTC | CASSQDSSRGYGYTF
. | . | TRBJ1-5 | TRBV7-9 | TGTGCCAGCAGCCAGTGGTCGAGACTTGGCAATCAGCCCCAGCATTTT | CASSQWSRLGNQPQHF
. | . | TRBJ1-4 | TRBV12-3/TRBV12-4 | TGTGCCAGCAGTAAAGACGGGAATGAAAAACTGTTTTTT | CASSKDGNEKLFF
TRBD1 | . | TRBJ1-5 | TRBV6-5 | TGTGCCAGTCAGGGGGCGGGCGATAGCAATCAGCCCCAGCATTTT | CASQGAGDSNQPQHF
TRBD1 | . | TRBJ2-2 | TRBV19 | TGTGCCAGTAGCCTCCGGGACAGGGGGCTCGGCGGGGAGCTGTTTTTT | CASSLRDRGLGGELFF
TRBD1 | . | TRBJ1-4 | TRBV30 | TGTGCCTGGAGAAGGACAGGGGGGGAAAAACTGTTTTTT | CAWRRTGGEKLFF
. | . | TRBJ1-5 | TRBV4-1 | TGCGCCAGCAGCCAAGGCCCGGACAGTAGCAATCAGCCCCAGCATTTT | CASSQGPDSSNQPQHF
TRBD1 | . | TRBJ1-5 | TRBV29-1 | TGCAGCGTTGGGGACAGATTGGGGAATCAGCCCCAGCATTTT | CSVGDRLGNQPQHF
. | . | TRBJ2-2 | TRBV2 | TGTGCCAGCCATCCCTCTTCGGCGAACACCGGGGAGCTGTTTTTT | CASHPSSANTGELFF
. | . | TRBJ1-4 | TRBV27 | TGTGCCAGGGATTACAGGGCCAATGAAAAACTGTTTTTT | CARDYRANEKLFF
TRBD1 | few | TRBJ1-1 | TRBV19 | TGTGCCAGTAGTATAGCCGGCGCAGGGGGCGGTCGGGACACTGAAGCTTTCTTT | CASSIAGAGGGRDTEAFF
. | . | TRBJ1-5 | TRBV5-6 | TGTGCCAGCAGCTCCGCGGGGTGGAGGGGCAATCAGCCCCAGCATTTT | CASSSAGWRGNQPQHF
. | . | TRBJ1-1 | TRBV12-3/TRBV12-4 | TGTGCCAGCACCCGAGGGATGAGCACTGAAGCTTTCTTT | CASTRGMSTEAFF
TRBD1 | . | TRBJ1-1 | TRBV11-2 | TGTGCCAGCAGCTTCCCTGGGCAGGGGGCGCCGTACACTGAAGCTTTCTTT | CASSFPGQGAPYTEAFF
. | . | TRBJ1-1 | TRBV5-4 | TGTGCCAGCAGCTCGTTGAAAGCGGGCCTCGCTAGCATTGAAGCTTTCTTT | CASSSLKAGLASIEAFF
. | few | TRBJ2-1 | TRBV5-1 | TGCGCCAGCAGCCCAAGGGCACGACAGGCATACAATGAGCAGTTCTTC | CASSPRARQAYNEQFF
TRBD1 | . | TRBJ1-1 | TRBV27 | TGTGCCAGCAGGGGACAACAGGGGGGGACTGAAGCTTTCTTT | CASRGQQGGTEAFF
TRBD2 | . | TRBJ2-1 | TRBV11-2 | TGTGCCAGCAGCTTAGGACCAGGGGCGGGAGGGGTCGGTGAGCAGTTCTTC | CASSLGPGAGGVGEQFF
TRBD1 | . | TRBJ2-2 | TRBV27 | TGTGCCAGCAGGACCGGGACAGATAACACCGGGGAGCTGTTTTTT | CASRTGTDNTGELFF
TRBD1 | . | TRBJ1-5 | TRBV6-1 | TGTGCCAGCAGTGAATGGTTCAGGGGGAGCAATCAGCCCCAGCATTTT | CASSEWFRGSNQPQHF
. | . | TRBJ1-3 | TRBV5-6 | TGTGCCAGCAGCTTCAATGTGGGCGCGAAAGGAAACACCATATATTTT | CASSFNVGAKGNTIYF
TRBD1 | . | TRBJ2-1 | TRBV5-1 | TGCGCCAGCAGCTCCTTGACAGGGACCGATGAGCAGTTCTTC | CASSSLTGTDEQFF
. | . | TRBJ2-5 | TRBV7-2 | TGTGCCAGCAGCTTATCAGGGGGGAAGACCCAGTACTTC | CASSLSGGKTQYF
TRBD1 | . | TRBJ1-5 | TRBV6-5 | TGTGCCAGCAGTCCAAGACAGGGGGCCTATCAGCCCCAGCATTTT | CASSPRQGAYQPQHF
. | . | TRBJ1-2 | TRBV2 | TGTGCCAGCAGTGGAAGGAGGGGTTCGGTTGGTGGCTACACCTTC | CASSGRRGSVGGYTF
. | few | TRBJ1-6 | TRBV2 | TGTGCCAGCATCGTGACAGGTTCGAATAATTCACCCCTCCACTTT | CASIVTGSNNSPLHF
. | few | TRBJ1-3 | TRBV11-2 | TGTGCCAGCAGCTCGGGTTTAGCGGGAACTGGAAACACCATATATTTT | CASSSGLAGTGNTIYF
. | few | TRBJ1-1 | TRBV7-8 | TGTGCCAGCAGCTTAGCTTGGGGCGGCGCTTTCTTT | CASSLAWGGAFF
TRBD2 | . | TRBJ2-1 | TRBV4-2 | TGTGCCAGCAGCCAGTACGGGACTAGCGGACCTTACAATGAGCAGTTCTTC | CASSQYGTSGPYNEQFF
TRBD1 | once | TRBJ1-4 | TRBV5-1 | TGCGCCAGCGCAGGGGGACCTAATGAAAAACTGTTTTTT | CASAGGPNEKLFF
. | . | TRBJ2-7 | TRBV6-7 | TGTGCCAGCAGTTACTCCCGGGGGTCCTCCTACTACGAGCAGTACTTC | CASSYSRGSSYYEQYF
. | . | TRBJ2-1 | TRBV7-2 | TGTGCCAGCACCCCAGCAGGTCCTAATCACAATGAGCAGTTCTTC | CASTPAGPNHNEQFF